The clone carrying this T cell receptor beta chain has only one observation. The antigen is not known. This specimen comes from a study of T cell responses to AZD1222 COVID-19 vaccine. Whole-study results and caveats: Mostly white British, mostly female donors; authors suggested clonal diversity may be underestimated. Spike-specific TCR breadth and depth grew following two AZD1222 doses. Reportedly, nearly half the spike-specific TCRs target unmutated variant regions. Baseline antibody screening turned up just a handful of seropositive AZD1222 recipients.

Clones were sequenced by immunoSEQ multiplex PCR, and TCRdb holds only the in-frame ones, with some missing. The profile shows about 100,000 clones, about 90% of them singletons. Trimming took off 2 bases at V and 5 bases at J, with 19 bases between the two ends. The V gene's germline CDR1 is LGHDT and CDR2 YNNKEL (reference sequence). The CDR3 runs to 16 residues. The receptor's source is an adult in good health. Sequencing was performed on peripheral blood, taken on day 0 of AZD1222 vaccination. The genes are TRBV3-1 (or the pseudogene TRBV3-2) and TRBJ2-7; D possibly matches TRBD1 or TRBD2 (5 bases each). The CDR3 sequence: CASSQTGPAVWDEQYF. In DNA form, the CDR3 reads TGTGCCAGCAGCCAAACGGGACCGGCCGTGTGGGACGAGCAGTACTTC.